This TCR beta chain was obtained from a study of shared clonotypes between healthy human individuals (TCRdb year 2020). About the full investigation: The cohort included three men and two women between 18 and 49 years of age. Per donor, three plates each were used for CD4 naive and CD4 memory, two for CD8 naive, and one for CD8 memory. Leukapheresis yielded between about 0.9 and 10 billion PBMCs per donor. Different laboratories and diverse techniques were used to prepare libraries and sequence TCR repertoires, to increase sequencing depth and limit assay-specific biases. To estimate repertoire size and how much clonotypes are shared between individuals, the study performed deep sequencing of blood TCR repertoires from about 5 healthy adults. What the authors observed across the whole study: Roughly 5% of naive CD4, 3.5% of naive CD8, approximately 2.2% of memory CD4, and 0.35% to 0.4% of memory CD8 clonotypes were shared across four donors. Naive subsets generally had larger estimated clonotype richness than memory subsets. Clonotypes shared by all four sorted-subset donors showed higher generation probabilities than non-shared clonotypes. The genetic and exposure-history diversity represented was limited by the small number of donors. Rarefaction of sorted-subset datasets indicated incomplete sequencing despite the large sequencing depth. Sampling was restricted to blood, and TCR repertoires in tissue are likely to differ from TCR repertoires in blood. Pairwise subsampling indicated that sequencing depth was expected to affect the degree of clonotype sharing among donors.

The donors were healthy, HIV-negative adults with no recently reported acute infections or vaccinations. All donors were Caucasian adults living in Nashville, Tennessee, USA. CD4+ T cells were enriched by magnetic negative selection, after which naive cells were positively selected on CD45RA and the negative fraction was taken as the memory subset. Blood was collected by leukapheresis, and PBMCs were isolated by Ficoll-Histopaque density gradient centrifugation and then cryopreserved in liquid nitrogen vapor phase. Analytical flow cytometry was used to check the purity and quantity of every magnetically sorted T cell population. From each sorted fraction, genomic DNA was isolated and quantified by UV absorbance on a Nanodrop 2000c. Using the deep immunoSEQ assay, TCR CDR3 regions were amplified from genomic DNA by multiplex PCR. Extracted genomic DNA from each cell subset was spread evenly across all wells of several immunoSEQ 96-well plates, with each plate serving as a replicate. For sorted subsets, 200 to 250 ng of genomic DNA, equivalent to 25,000 to 35,000 T cell genomes, went into each replicate PCR. The purified libraries were quantified using a Qubit 3.0 fluorometer, sized with a Bioanalyzer 2100, and then quantified again using the KAPA Library Quantification kit. Every immunoSEQ 96-well plate was sequenced on a separate single-read 150-cycle Illumina NextSeq 550 flow cell. The authors' pipeline ran thus. Because the immunoSEQ output held only junctional sequences and lacked quality scores, the filtering could not match the filtering applied to full-length reads. To assign V/J genes and CDR3, sequences were annotated against IMGT germline references using PyIR, a Python wrapper for IgBLAST v1.9. Reads were filtered out if the reads had weak V/J assignments (E-value above 1e-6), no CDR3, stop codons, out-of-frame junctions, or ambiguous translated residues. V3J clonotypes were defined as sequences sharing an identical inferred V gene, J gene, and CDR3 amino acid sequence. Percentage overlap between repertoires was computed as shared unique clonotypes divided by the size of the smaller repertoire. RTK rarefaction, the Chao1 estimator, and Recon v2.1 estimates of unobserved clonotypes were used to assess repertoire richness. OLGA was used to compute generation probabilities for all TCRbeta clonotypes that the gDNA method yielded from four donors. TCRdb stores this immuneACCESS table with in-frame sequences only. Part of the clones is absent; in the studies checked, under half of the shortfall reflects unresolved V genes, and no reason is known for the rest. V, J and clone size are taken as reported in that table, and D and trimming were inferred from the DNA itself. A total of 2 million to 2.5 million clones appear in this sample, about nine tenths of them only once. Around 0.38% of the sample comes from the top ten.

Concerning this clone itself: The specificity of this receptor is unknown. Per-base quality was not reported, and no clone a single base away is much larger than it.

The CDR3, cysteine through phenylalanine, is 14 amino acids long. Just the 42-base CDR3 DNA is kept, in frame starting at base 1. The germline V gene (reference sequence) provides CDR1 GTSNPN and CDR2 SVGIG. The junction shows trimming of 5 bases on V and 3 bases on J, and the gene matches do not reach 5 bases of it. The source material was naive CD4+ T cells from PBMCs. Sample cell subset or site, as interpreted from the label and publication: CD45RA+ positively selected. The sequence was collected from a man between 18 and 29 years old in good health. Some clones in this sample may be carry-over from other donors' samples. Rearrangement joined TRBV30 to TRBJ1-5, and 9 junction bases match TRBD1. The CDR3 protein is CAWGQGMFNQPQHF. The sequenced DNA is TGTGCCTGGGGACAGGGGATGTTCAATCAGCCCCAGCATTTT.